The following is a T cell receptor beta chain sequence with its context. Its antigen remains undetermined. Base qualities are not recorded, but no much larger clone differs from it by a single base. This entry belongs to a study of T cell responses to AZD1222 COVID-19 vaccine (dated by TCRdb to the early 2020s). In terms of the full investigation: AZD1222 recipients with second doses at about 4 weeks or about 12 weeks were pooled, because spike-specific TCR depth and breadth did not differ between schedules. A total of just over 230 trial participants underwent TCR sequencing, of whom about 200 had received two doses of AZD1222 and around 25 had received two doses of the MenACWY control vaccine. Trial participants were enrolled by age into subgroups of 18-55, 56-69 and 70-plus years, and roughly 160, 29 and 62 TCR-sequenced participants, respectively, were included in these subgroups.

According to the germline V gene, CDR1 reads MNHNS and CDR2 reads SASEGT. The CDR3 goes from the cysteine to the phenylalanine over 14 residues. The DNA shown is the 42-base CDR3, in frame from base 1. Cut back by 5 bases and 2 bases, the V and J ends lie 10 bases apart. The time point label for this specimen denotes: baseline before first vaccination. The vaccinee samples were drawn from two UK trials, COV001 and COV002, one of which was a single-blind randomized controlled phase 2/3 trial testing AZD1222 (ChAdOx1 nCoV-19) in healthy adults. For TCRbeta chain sequencing, PBMC samples from trial participants were taken at day 0 and at day 28 after the second dose. Findings and caveats that apply to the study as a whole: Because no day 14 peak-response samples were available, repertoires were characterized only after the peak T cell response. In the small 56-69-year group, the increase in depth fell short of significance, most likely because of low power. After two AZD1222 doses, both the breadth and the depth of spike-specific TCRs were significantly higher than at day 0 and than in MenACWY recipients. Vaccine-associated CD4 TCRs spanned the whole spike protein, with dominant responses in regions 160-218 and 743-854. Participants were mostly white British, with more females than males. The authors suggested clonal diversity may have been underestimated. Nearly half of unique spike-specific TCRs reportedly recognized epitopes outside regions mutated in the B.1.351 and B.1.1.7 variants. Only five or six AZD1222 recipients were SARS-CoV-2 seropositive at baseline, limiting conclusions about previously exposed vaccinees.

The CDR3 regions of human TCRbeta chains were analyzed by immunosequencing. Processing in the source paper ran as follows. Repertoire TCRs were checked for matches against a reference library of SARS-CoV-2-specific TCRs that had been generated using the MIRA antigen-specificity platform. Breadth was defined as the fraction of unique TCRs that were SARS-CoV-2-associated, and depth was defined as the fraction of total T cells that were SARS-CoV-2-associated. Using the MIRA data, each spike-specific TCR was assigned both to the spike region to which the TCR was reactive and to a CD4 or CD8 class. Log10-transformed breadth and depth values were compared by one-way ANOVA with Sidak's multiple comparisons tests. In TCRdb, the immuneACCESS table is reduced to in-frame sequences with V and J assigned. These tables do not hold every clone; where another copy was compared, an unresolved V gene accounts for under half, and the others remain unexplained. That table supplies the V and J calls and clone size; D and trimming were determined from the DNA. The sample profile shows roughly 110,000 clones; 70% to 90% of them were found once. The top ten clones comprise about 7% of the sample.

The sequence was collected from an adult in good health. The specimen comprised peripheral blood, sampled on day 0 of AZD1222 vaccination. The rearrangement combines TRBV6-1 with TRBJ1-5; 6 matching bases give a weak D call of TRBD1. The DNA sequence is given as TGTGCCAGCAGTACCAGACAGGGCAATCAGCCCCAGCATTTT. It codes for CASSTRQGNQPQHF.